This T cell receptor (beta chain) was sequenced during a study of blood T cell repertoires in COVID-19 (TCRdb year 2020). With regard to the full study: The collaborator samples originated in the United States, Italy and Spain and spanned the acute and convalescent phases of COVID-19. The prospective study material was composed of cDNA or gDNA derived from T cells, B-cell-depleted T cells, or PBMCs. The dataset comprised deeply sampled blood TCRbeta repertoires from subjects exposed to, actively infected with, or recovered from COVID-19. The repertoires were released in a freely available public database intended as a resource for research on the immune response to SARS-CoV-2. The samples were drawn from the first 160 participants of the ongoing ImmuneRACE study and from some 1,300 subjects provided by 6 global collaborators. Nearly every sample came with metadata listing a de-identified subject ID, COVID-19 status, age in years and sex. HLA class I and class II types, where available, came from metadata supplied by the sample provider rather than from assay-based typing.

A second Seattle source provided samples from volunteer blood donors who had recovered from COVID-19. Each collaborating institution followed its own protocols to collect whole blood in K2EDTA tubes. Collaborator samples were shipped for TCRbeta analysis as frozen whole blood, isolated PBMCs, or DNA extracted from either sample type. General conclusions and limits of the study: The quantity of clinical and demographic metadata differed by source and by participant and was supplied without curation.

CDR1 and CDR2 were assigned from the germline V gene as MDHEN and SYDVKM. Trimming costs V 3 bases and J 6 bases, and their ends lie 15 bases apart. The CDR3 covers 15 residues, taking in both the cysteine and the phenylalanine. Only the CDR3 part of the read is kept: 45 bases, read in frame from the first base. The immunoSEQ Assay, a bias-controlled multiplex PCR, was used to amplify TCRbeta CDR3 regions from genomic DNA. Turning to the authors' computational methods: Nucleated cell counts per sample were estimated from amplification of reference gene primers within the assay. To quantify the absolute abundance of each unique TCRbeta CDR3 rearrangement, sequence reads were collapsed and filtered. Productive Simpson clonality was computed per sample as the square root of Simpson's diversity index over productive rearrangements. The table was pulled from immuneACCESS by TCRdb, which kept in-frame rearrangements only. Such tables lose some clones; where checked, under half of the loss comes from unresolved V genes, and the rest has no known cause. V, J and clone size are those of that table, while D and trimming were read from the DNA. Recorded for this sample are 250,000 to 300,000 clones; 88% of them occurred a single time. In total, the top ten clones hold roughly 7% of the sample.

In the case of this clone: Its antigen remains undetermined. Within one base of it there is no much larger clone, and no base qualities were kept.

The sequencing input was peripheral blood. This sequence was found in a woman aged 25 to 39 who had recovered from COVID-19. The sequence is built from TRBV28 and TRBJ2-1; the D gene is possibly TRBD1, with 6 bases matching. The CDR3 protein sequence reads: CASSFLLGASNEQFF. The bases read TGTGCCAGCAGTTTTTTGCTGGGGGCGAGCAATGAGCAGTTCTTC.